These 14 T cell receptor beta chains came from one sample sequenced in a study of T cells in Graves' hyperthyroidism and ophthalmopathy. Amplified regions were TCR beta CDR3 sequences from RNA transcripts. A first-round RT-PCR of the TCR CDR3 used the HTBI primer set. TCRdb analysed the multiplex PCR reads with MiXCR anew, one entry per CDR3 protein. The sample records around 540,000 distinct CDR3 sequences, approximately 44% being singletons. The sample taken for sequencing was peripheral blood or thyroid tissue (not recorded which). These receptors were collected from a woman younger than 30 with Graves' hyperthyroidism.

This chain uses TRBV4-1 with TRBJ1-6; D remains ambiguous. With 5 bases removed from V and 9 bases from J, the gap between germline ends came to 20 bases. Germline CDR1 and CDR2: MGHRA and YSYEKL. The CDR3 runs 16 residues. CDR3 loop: CASSGKGGRYGSPLHF. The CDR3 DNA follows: TGCGCCAGCAGCGGTAAAGGAGGGAGATATGGTTCACCCCTCCACTTT.

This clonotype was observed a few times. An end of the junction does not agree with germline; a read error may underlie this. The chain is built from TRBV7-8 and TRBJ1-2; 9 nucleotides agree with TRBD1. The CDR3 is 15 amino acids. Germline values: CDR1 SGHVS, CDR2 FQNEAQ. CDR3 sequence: CASSQAGQGGSGYTF. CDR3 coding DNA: TGCGCCAGCAGCCAAGCGGGACAGGGTGGTTCTGGCTACACCTTC.

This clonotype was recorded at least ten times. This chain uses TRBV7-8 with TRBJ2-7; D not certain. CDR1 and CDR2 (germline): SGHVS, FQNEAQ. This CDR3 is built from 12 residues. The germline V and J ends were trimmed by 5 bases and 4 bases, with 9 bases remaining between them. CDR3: CASSPGTYEQYF. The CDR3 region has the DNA TGTGCCAGCAGCCCGGGTACATACGAGCAGTACTTC.

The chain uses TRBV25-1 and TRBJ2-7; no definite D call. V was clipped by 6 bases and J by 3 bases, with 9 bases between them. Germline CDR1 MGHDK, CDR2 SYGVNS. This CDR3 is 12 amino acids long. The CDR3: CASRYALYEQYF. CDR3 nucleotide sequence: TGTGCCAGCAGGTACGCCCTCTACGAGCAGTACTTC.

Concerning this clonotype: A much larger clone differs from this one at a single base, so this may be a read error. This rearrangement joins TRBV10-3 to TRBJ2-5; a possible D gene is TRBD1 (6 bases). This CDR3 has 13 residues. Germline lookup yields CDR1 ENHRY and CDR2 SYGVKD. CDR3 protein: CAISYRDGETQHF. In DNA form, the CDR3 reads TGTGCCATCAGTTACAGGGATGGAGAGACCCAGCACTTC.

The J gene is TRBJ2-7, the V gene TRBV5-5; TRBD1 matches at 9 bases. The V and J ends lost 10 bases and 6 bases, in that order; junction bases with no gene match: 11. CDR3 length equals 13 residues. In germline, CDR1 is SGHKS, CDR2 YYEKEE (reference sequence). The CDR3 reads CACNPGQGGEQYF. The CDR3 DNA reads TGTGCCTGCAATCCGGGACAGGGCGGCGAGCAGTACTTC.

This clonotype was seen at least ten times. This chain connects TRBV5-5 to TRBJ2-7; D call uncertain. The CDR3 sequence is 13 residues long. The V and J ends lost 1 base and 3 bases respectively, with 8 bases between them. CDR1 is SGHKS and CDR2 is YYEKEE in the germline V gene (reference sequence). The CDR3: CASSLSADYEQYF. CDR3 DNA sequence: TGTGCCAGCAGCTTGTCGGCAGACTACGAGCAGTACTTC.

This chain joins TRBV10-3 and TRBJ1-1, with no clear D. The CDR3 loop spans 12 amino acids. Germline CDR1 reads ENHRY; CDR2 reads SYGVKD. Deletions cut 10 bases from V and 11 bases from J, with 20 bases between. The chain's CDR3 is CASSPYTGRAFF. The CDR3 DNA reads TGTGCCAGCAGCCCCTACACGGGGAGGGCTTTCTTT.

The CDR3 is CASSKGWTQPQHF. CDR3 bases: TGTGCCAGTAGTAAGGGATGGACTCAGCCCCAGCATTTT. The chain employs TRBV19 and TRBJ1-5; D not certain. The CDR3 is made up of 13 amino acids. Germline V gene lookup returns CDR1 LNHDA and CDR2 SQIVND (reference sequence). Trimming shortened V by 4 bases and J by 6 bases, and 10 bases separated the two germline ends.

The CDR3 DNA is TGTGCCAGCTCACCGGAAACGGTGAACACTGAAGCTTTCTTT. This translates into CASSPETVNTEAFF. The chain recombines TRBV10-3 with TRBJ1-1; D gene uncertain. The CDR3 length is 14 residues. Trimming cost V 10 bases and J 0 bases, with 15 bases left between them. CDR1 and CDR2 (germline): ENHRY, SYGVKD.

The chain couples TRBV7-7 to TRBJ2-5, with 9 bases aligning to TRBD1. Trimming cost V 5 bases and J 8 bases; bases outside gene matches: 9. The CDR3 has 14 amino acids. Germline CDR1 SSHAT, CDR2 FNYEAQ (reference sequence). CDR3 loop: CASSAGQGIGTQYF. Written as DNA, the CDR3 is TGTGCCAGCAGCGCGGGACAGGGTATCGGTACCCAGTACTTC.

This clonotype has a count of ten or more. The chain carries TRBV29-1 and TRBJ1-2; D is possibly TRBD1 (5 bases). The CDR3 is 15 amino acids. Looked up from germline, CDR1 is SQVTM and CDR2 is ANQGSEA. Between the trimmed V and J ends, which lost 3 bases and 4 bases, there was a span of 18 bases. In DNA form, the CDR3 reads TGCAGCGTTGAGGGACTCACGGTCGCGGGCTATGGCTACACCTTC. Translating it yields CSVEGLTVAGYGYTF.

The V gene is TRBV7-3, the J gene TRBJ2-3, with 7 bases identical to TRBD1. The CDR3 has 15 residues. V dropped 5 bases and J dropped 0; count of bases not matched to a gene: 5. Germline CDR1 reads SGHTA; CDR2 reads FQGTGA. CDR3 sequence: CASSPPGQSTDTQYF. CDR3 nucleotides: TGTGCCAGCAGCCCGCCGGGACAGAGCACAGATACGCAGTATTTT.

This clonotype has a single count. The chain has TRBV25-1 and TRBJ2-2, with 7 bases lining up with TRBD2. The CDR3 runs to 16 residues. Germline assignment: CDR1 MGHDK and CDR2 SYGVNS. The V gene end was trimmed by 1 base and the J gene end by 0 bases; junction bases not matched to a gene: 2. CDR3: CASSEFSGANTGELFF. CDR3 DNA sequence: TGTGCCAGCAGTGAATTCAGCGGGGCGAACACCGGGGAGCTGTTTTTT.